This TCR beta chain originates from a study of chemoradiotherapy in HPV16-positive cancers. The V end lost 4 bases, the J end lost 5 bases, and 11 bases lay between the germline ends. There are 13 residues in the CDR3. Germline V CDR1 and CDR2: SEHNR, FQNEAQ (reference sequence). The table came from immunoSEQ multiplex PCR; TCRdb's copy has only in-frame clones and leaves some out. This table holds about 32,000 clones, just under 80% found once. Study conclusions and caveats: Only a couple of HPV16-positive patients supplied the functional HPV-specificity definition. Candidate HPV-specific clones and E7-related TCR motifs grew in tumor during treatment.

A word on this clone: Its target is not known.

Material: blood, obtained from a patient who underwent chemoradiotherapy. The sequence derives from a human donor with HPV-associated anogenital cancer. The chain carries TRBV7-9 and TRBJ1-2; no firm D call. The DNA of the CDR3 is TGTGCCAGCAGCTCCCCGCCGGGTTATGGCTACACCTTC. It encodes CASSSPPGYGYTF.